This passage covers 6 T cell receptor beta chains from one sample sequenced in a study of shared clonotypes between healthy human individuals. TCRdb's copy holds only in-frame clones and misses some; the assay was immunoSEQ multiplex PCR. The table has 2 million to 2.5 million clones, less than 95% seen once. Source material: naive CD4+ T cells from PBMCs. Noted subset: CD45RA+ positively selected. The receptors were sampled from a man aged 18 to 35 in good health. Some clones in this sample may be carry-over from other donors' samples.

This chain links TRBV5-1 with TRBJ2-6; 7 nucleotides agree with TRBD1. The CDR3 contains 16 residues. J was trimmed by 0 bases and V by 6 bases; bases with no gene match: 6. The germline CDR1 and CDR2 sequences are SGHRS and YFSETQ. DNA for the CDR3: TGCGCCAGCATTTCAGGACAGGTCTCTGGGGCCAACGTCCTGACTTTC. Protein: CASISGQVSGANVLTF.

This clone was found a few times. This sequence joins TRBV7-2 and TRBJ1-1, with a tentative D call TRBD1 (5 bases). V dropped 3 bases and J dropped 4 bases, with 15 bases sitting between them. Looked up from germline, CDR1 is SGHTA and CDR2 is FQGNSA. The CDR3 totals 15 residues. CDR3 sequence reads: CASSFGGARPTEAFF. The CDR3 DNA is TGTGCCAGCAGCTTTGGGGGAGCGAGGCCCACTGAAGCTTTCTTT.

This clone appeared a single time. This rearrangement joins TRBV28 to TRBJ1-2; D gene ambiguous. Trimming stripped 3 bases from V and 7 bases from J, with 12 bases between. The CDR3 extends over 13 amino acids. Germline-derived CDR1 and CDR2 are MDHEN and SYDVKM. CDR3 in amino acids: CASSFARSLGYTF. The CDR3 region has the DNA TGTGCCAGCAGTTTTGCCAGGTCTCTTGGCTACACCTTC.

V is TRBV28 and J is TRBJ2-3, with D possibly TRBD2 on 5 matching bases. The CDR3 has 15 amino acids. CDR1 MDHEN and CDR2 SYDVKM come from the germline V gene. Trimming shortened V by 6 bases and J by 1 base, and 14 bases separated the two germline ends. In DNA, the CDR3 is TGTGCCAGCAGCAATTCCGGGGTTGGCACAGATACGCAGTATTTT. The encoded protein is CASSNSGVGTDTQYF.

This clone has only one observation. The chain joins TRBV4-1 to TRBJ2-1; TRBD2 matches 7 bases. The CDR3 has 17 residues. With 1 base clipped from V and 1 base from J, the junction kept 7 bases outside the gene matches. CDR1 is MGHRA, CDR2 YSYEKL, per germline. The CDR3: CASSQGLARRSYNEQFF. The CDR3 DNA sequence: TGCGCCAGCAGCCAAGGACTAGCCCGAAGGTCCTACAATGAGCAGTTCTTC.

The chain carries TRBV9 and TRBJ2-7; a possible D gene is TRBD1 (6 bases). The V end was cut by 0 bases, the J end by 4 bases, with 14 bases between. This CDR3 spans 15 amino acids. Germline values: CDR1 SGDLS, CDR2 YYNGEE. The CDR3, as DNA: TGTGCCAGCAGCGTAGGGACAGACATCCTTTACGAGCAGTACTTC. This encodes CASSVGTDILYEQYF. The entire variable domain, with the rest obtained from reference TRBV9 and TRBJ2-7, is as follows: DSGVTQTPKHLITATGQRVTLRCSPRSGDLSVYWYQQSLDQGLQFLIQYYNGEERAKGNILERFSAQQFPDLHSELNLSSLELGDSALYFCASSVGTDILYEQYFGPGTRLTVT.